Sequencing of this TCR beta chain was carried out in a study of CD8 T cells in Susac syndrome. An input of roughly 0.5 to 1 ug of RNA was subjected to reverse transcription using random hexamers. TCR beta CDR3 was amplified by immunoSEQ multiplex PCR. This amplification extended across 54 Vbeta and 13 Jbeta segments. TCRdb re-called the immunoSEQ multiplex PCR reads with MiXCR, one entry per CDR3 protein. In the table there are fewer than 200,000 distinct CDR3 sequences, roughly 91% of which are singletons. Input material: CD4+ T cells from PBMCs. This receptor was identified in a human donor with Susac syndrome.

Here the CDR3 reads CASSEPQGSYYGYTF. DNA of the CDR3: TGTGCCAGCAGTGAACCACAGGGATCTTACTATGGCTACACCTTC. The rearrangement links TRBV6-1 to TRBJ1-2, with D maybe TRBD1 (6 bases). The CDR3 sequence is 15 residues long. In germline, CDR1 is MNHNS, CDR2 SASEGT. Between the trimmed V and J ends, which lost 2 bases and 3 bases, there was a span of 13 bases.